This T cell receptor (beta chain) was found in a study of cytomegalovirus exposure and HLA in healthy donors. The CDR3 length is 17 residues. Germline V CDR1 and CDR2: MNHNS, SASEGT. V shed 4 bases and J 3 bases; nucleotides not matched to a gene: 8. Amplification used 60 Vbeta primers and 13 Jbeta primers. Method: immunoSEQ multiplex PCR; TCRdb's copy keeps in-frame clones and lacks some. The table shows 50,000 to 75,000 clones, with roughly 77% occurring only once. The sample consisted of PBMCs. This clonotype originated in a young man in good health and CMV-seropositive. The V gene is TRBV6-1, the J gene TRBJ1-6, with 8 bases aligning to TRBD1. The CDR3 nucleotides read TGTGCCAGCAGTGTCCCGACAGGGGAGGACTATAATTCACCCCTCCACTTT. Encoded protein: CASSVPTGEDYNSPLHF.